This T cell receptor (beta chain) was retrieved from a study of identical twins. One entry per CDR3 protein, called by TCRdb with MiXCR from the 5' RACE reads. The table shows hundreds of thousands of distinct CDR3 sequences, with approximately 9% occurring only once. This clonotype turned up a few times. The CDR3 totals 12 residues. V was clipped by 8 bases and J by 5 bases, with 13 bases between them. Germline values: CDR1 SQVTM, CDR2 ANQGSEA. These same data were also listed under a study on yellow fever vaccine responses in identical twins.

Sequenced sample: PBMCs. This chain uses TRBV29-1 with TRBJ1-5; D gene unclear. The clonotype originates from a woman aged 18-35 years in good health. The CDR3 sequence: CSFREGDQPQHF. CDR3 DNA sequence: TGCAGCTTCAGAGAGGGAGATCAGCCCCAGCATTTT.